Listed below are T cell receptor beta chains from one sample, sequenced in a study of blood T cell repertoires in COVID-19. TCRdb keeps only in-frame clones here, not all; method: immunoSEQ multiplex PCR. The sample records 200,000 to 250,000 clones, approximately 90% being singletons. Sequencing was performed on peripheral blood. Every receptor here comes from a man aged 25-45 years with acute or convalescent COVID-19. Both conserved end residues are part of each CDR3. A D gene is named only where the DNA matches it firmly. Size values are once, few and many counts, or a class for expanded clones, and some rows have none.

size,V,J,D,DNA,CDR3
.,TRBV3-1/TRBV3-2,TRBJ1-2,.,TGTGCCAGCAGCCAAAGACGGGAGACCTATGGCTACACCTTC,CASSQRRETYGYTF
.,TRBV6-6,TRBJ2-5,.,TGTGCCAGCAGGCCGGCTAGCCGAGAGACCCAGTACTTC,CASRPASRETQYF
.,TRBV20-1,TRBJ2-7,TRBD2,TGCAGTGCTAGTAGTTGGCGGGGGATAAGCTACGAGCAGTACTTC,CSASSWRGISYEQYF
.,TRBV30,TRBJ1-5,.,TGTGCCTGGAGTACATTTTTATCTGAGGATCAGCCCCAGCATTTT,CAWSTFLSEDQPQHF
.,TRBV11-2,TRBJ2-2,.,TGTGCCAGCAGCCTTACTATATTCACCGGGGAGCTGTTTTTT,CASSLTIFTGELFF
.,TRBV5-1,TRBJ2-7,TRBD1,TGCGCCAGCAGCCTGGGACAGGGGGCCGACGAGCAGTACTTC,CASSLGQGADEQYF
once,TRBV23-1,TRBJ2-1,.,TGCGCCAGCAGTCAATCTATGAACTGTCCAACAGCCTACAAGGCCTGTCATGAGCAGTTCTTC,CASSQSMNCPTAYKACHEQFF
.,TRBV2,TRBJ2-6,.,TGTGCCAGCAGCCGGGACTCTGGGGCCAACGTCCTGACTTTC,CASSRDSGANVLTF
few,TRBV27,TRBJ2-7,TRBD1,TGTGCCAGCAGTAAGCGCGACAGGGTCGCCGAGCAGTACTTC,CASSKRDRVAEQYF
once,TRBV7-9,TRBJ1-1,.,TGTGCCAGCAGCTTAGCTGCGACAGTGAACACTGAAGCTTTCTTT,CASSLAATVNTEAFF
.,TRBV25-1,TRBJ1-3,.,TGTGCCAGCAGTCAAAGGGGTGCTTCTGGAAACACCATATATTTT,CASSQRGASGNTIYF
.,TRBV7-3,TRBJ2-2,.,TGTGCCAGCCGTCCCGGTCGGGTCACCGGGGAGCTGTTTTTT,CASRPGRVTGELFF
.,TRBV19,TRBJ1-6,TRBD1,TGTGCCAGTAGTATGGAAACACAGGGGAATTCACCCCTCCACTTT,CASSMETQGNSPLHF
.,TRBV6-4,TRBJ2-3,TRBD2,TGTGCCAGCAGTGACTCAGCAGCGGGAGGCTTTACGCAGTATTTT,CASSDSAAGGFTQYF
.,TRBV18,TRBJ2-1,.,TGTGCCAGCTCACTAGAGACAGGGAGGATTGAGCAGTTCTTC,CASSLETGRIEQFF
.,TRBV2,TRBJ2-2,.,TGTGCCAGCAGTGAACGGGGAGGGAACACCGGGGAGCTGTTTTTT,CASSERGGNTGELFF
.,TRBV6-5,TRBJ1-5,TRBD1,TGTGCCAGCAGTCGACAGGGAGGTCAGCCCCAGCATTTT,CASSRQGGQPQHF
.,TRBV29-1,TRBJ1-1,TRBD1,TGCAGCGGAACAGGGGTGGGCACTGAAGCTTTCTTT,CSGTGVGTEAFF
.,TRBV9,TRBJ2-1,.,TGTGCCAGCAGCTCCCAGGGTAGTGAGCAGTTCTTC,CASSSQGSEQFF
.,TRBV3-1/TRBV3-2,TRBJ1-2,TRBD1,TGTGCCAGCAGCCGGTCAGGGGGTGATAACTATGGCTACACCTTC,CASSRSGGDNYGYTF
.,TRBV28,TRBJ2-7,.,TGTGCCAGCAGTAACGACAGAGTTCCCTACGAGCAGTACTTC,CASSNDRVPYEQYF
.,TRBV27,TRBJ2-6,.,TGTGCCAGCAGGCCGGAGGGGACCGGGGCCAACGTCCTGACTTTC,CASRPEGTGANVLTF
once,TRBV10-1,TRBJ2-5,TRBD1,TGCGCCAGCAGTGCTTTAGGACAGGGGGAAGAGACCCAGTACTTC,CASSALGQGEETQYF
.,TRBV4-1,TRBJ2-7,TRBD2,TGCGCCAGCAGCCAAAGCGGGGGACATCGGGACGTCTTCTCCTACGAGCAGTACTTC,CASSQSGGHRDVFSYEQYF
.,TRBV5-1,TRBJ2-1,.,TGCGCCAGCAGCTCCCAAAGAAACAGGGATAATGAGCAGTTCTTC,CASSSQRNRDNEQFF
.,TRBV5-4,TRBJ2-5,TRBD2,TGTGCCAGCAGCTTAAGGGCTAGCGGGAGGGCCCTTCCAGGAGAGACCCAGTACTTC,CASSLRASGRALPGETQYF
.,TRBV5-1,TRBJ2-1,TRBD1,TGCGCCAGCAGCGCCACCGGGACAGGGGGCCGCTATGAGCAGTTCTTC,CASSATGTGGRYEQFF
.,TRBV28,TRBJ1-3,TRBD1,TGTGCCAGCAGTCCTGGACAGGCCGTTCCCGCTAGAAACACCATATATTTT,CASSPGQAVPARNTIYF
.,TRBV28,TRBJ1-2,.,TGTGCCAGCAGTTTATCGACAGTATACTATGGCTACACCTTC,CASSLSTVYYGYTF
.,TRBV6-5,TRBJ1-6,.,TGTGCCAGCCGAGCGGGTAATAATTCACCCCTCCACTTT,CASRAGNNSPLHF
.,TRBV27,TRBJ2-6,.,TGTGCCAGCAGCGGCCGGGGGAACGGGGCTGGGGCCAACGTCCTGACTTTC,CASSGRGNGAGANVLTF
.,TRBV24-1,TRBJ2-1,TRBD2,TGTGCCACCAGTGGAACTAGCGGGAATTCCTATGAGCAGTTCTTC,CATSGTSGNSYEQFF
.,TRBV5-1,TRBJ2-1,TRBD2,TGCGCCAGCAGTTATACGGGACTAGCGGCCCTCAGCTCCTACAATGAGCAGTTCTTC,CASSYTGLAALSSYNEQFF
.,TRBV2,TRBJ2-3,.,TGTGCCACAGGGGGGGACAGGAGATATACGCAGTATTTT,CATGGDRRYTQYF
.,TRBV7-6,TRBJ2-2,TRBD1,TGTGCCAGCAGCCCTTCGACAGGGGAATACACCGGGGAGCTGTTTTTT,CASSPSTGEYTGELFF
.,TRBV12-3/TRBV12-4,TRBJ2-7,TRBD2,TGTGCCAGCAAGGGCGGGGGAGTCTACGAGCAGTACTTC,CASKGGGVYEQYF
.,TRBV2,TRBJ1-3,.,TGTGCCAGCAGTGAAGGTAACAGAAACACCATATATTTT,CASSEGNRNTIYF
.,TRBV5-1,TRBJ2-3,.,TGCGCCAGCAGCCCCACTGGGGCCGGGGGATTCACAGATACGCAGTATTTT,CASSPTGAGGFTDTQYF
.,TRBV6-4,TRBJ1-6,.,TGTGCCAGCAGGAAGGAAAGGAGCTCCTATAATTCACCCCTCCACTTT,CASRKERSSYNSPLHF
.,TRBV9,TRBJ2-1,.,TGTGCCAGCAGCGTAGAAGGAGGGCACTACAATGAGCAGTTCTTC,CASSVEGGHYNEQFF
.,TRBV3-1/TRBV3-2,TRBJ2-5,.,TGTGCCAGCAGCCCAGCGGCTGTTCGGGAGACCCAGTACTTC,CASSPAAVRETQYF
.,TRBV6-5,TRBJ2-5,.,TGTGCCAGCAGTTACTCGAGCCTGCAAGAGACCCAGTACTTC,CASSYSSLQETQYF
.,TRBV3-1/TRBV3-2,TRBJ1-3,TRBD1,TGTGCCAGCAGTGAGACAGGGACCCCTGGAAACACCATATATTTT,CASSETGTPGNTIYF
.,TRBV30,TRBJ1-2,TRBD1,TGTGCCTGGAGGCTCGGGACAGCCTATGGCTACACCTTC,CAWRLGTAYGYTF
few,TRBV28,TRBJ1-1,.,TGTGCCAGCAGTGCCTCACAGGGATTCACTGAAGCTTTCTTT,CASSASQGFTEAFF
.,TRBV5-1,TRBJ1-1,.,TGCGCCAGCAGCTTATCAACAGGGAACACTGAAGCTTTCTTT,CASSLSTGNTEAFF
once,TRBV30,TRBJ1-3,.,TGTGCCTGGAGAGTGTGGGGCAAGAGAAACACCATATATTTT,CAWRVWGKRNTIYF
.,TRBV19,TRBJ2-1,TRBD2,TGTGCCAGTATCTCCGGGACTAGCGGGGGCTTTGAGCAGTTCTTC,CASISGTSGGFEQFF
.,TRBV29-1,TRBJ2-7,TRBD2,TGCAGCGGCGGGACTACCTACGAGCAGTACTTC,CSGGTTYEQYF
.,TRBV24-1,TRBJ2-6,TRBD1,TGTGCCACCAGTGATCGACAGGGTGAGGGCTCTGGGGCCAACGTCCTGACTTTC,CATSDRQGEGSGANVLTF